These 22 T cell receptor beta chains came from one sample sequenced in a study of blood T cell repertoires in COVID-19. The table came from immunoSEQ multiplex PCR; TCRdb's copy has only in-frame clones and leaves some out. The repertoire has about 300,000 clones, roughly 89% of them found once; the top ten carry 5% to 5.5%. Sequencing was performed on PBMCs or T cells enriched from blood (not recorded which). All receptors come from a man in his 60s who had recovered from COVID-19.

The V gene is TRBV19, the J gene TRBJ1-4, with D possibly matching TRBD1 (5 bases). Germline CDR1 and CDR2: LNHDA and SQIVND (reference sequence). The germline V and J ends were trimmed by 5 bases and 5 bases, with 12 bases remaining between them. The CDR3 covers 14 residues. The CDR3 sequence is CASSSTVSNEKLFF. CDR3 nucleotides: TGTGCCAGTAGTTCGACAGTTTCAAATGAAAAACTGTTTTTT.

This sequence joins TRBV6-2 or TRBV6-3 and TRBJ2-7, with 8 positions matching TRBD2. The V and J ends lost 4 bases and 7 bases, in that order; junction bases with no gene match: 12. The CDR3 loop spans 15 amino acids. Looked up from germline, CDR1 is MNHEY and CDR2 is SVGEGT. For the CDR3, the DNA is TGTGCCAGCAGTTCGACGGGGGGGGCGAGGTCTGAGCAGTACTTC. Amino acids: CASSSTGGARSEQYF.

The chain recombines TRBV6-4 with TRBJ1-2; D gene unclear. Germline loops: CDR1 MRHNA, CDR2 SNTAGT. The V gene lost 4 bases and the J gene lost 3 bases, with 9 bases spanning the gap. CDR3 length: 13 amino acids. The DNA for the CDR3 is TGTGCCAGCAGTGCCGATGGAGACTATGGCTACACCTTC. This codes for CASSADGDYGYTF.

DNA for the CDR3: TGTGCCAGCAGCGAATGGGGACAGGTATTCGAGGAGCAGTTCTTC. It encodes CASSEWGQVFEEQFF. The J gene is TRBJ2-1, the V gene TRBV7-3; 8 positions agree with TRBD1. The CDR3 has 15 residues. With V trimmed by 5 bases and J by 10 bases, 13 bases remained unmatched. The germline CDR1 and CDR2 sequences are SGHTA and FQGTGA.

The chain employs TRBV28 and TRBJ1-5; 7 nucleotides align to TRBD1. With 5 bases clipped from V and 5 bases from J, the junction kept 6 bases outside the gene matches. The CDR3 consists of 14 residues. From germline, CDR1 is MDHEN and CDR2 SYDVKM. Here the CDR3 reads CASSQTDRHQPQHF. In DNA, the CDR3 is TGTGCCAGCAGTCAGACGGACAGGCATCAGCCCCAGCATTTT. The whole variable domain, remainder taken from reference TRBV28 and TRBJ1-5, is DVKVTQSSRYLVKRTGEKVFLECVQDMDHENMFWYRQDPGLGLRLIYFSYDVKMKEKGDIPEGYSVSREKKERFSLILESASTNQTSMYLCASSQTDRHQPQHFGDGTRLSIL.

V is TRBV10-1 and J is TRBJ1-4; 7 bases are shared with TRBD1. This CDR3 has 16 amino acids. The ends lost 3 bases at V and 3 bases at J; junction bases unmatched: 7. Germline CDR1 reads WNHNN; CDR2 reads SYGVQD (reference sequence). The chain's CDR3 is CASSDSSGTANEKLFF. In nucleotides, the CDR3 is TGCGCCAGCAGTGACTCGTCCGGGACAGCTAATGAAAAACTGTTTTTT.

Note on this clone: Relative to the germline gene, one junction end is altered; a read error may explain this. The rearrangement links TRBV10-3 to TRBJ1-3; no clear D. Germline V gene lookup returns CDR1 ENHRY and CDR2 SYGVKD. CDR3 size: 11 residues. The CDR3 DNA sequence: TGTGCCATCAGCGCTGACCGGGGTTTCTTTTTT. Its protein is CAISADRGFFF.

The V gene is TRBV27, the J gene TRBJ2-5, with D possibly matching TRBD1 (6 bases). The CDR3 is 14 residues long. V gave up 6 bases and J gave up 4 bases, with 15 bases separating them. Looked up from germline, CDR1 is MNHEY and CDR2 is SMNVEV (reference sequence). The CDR3: CASSWDTLGETQYF. DNA of the CDR3: TGTGCCAGCAGCTGGGACACCCTAGGAGAGACCCAGTACTTC.

The chain uses TRBV28 and TRBJ1-4; no clear D. Trimming took off 2 bases at V and 4 bases at J, with 8 bases between the two ends. Germline CDR1 MDHEN, CDR2 SYDVKM. The CDR3 covers 14 residues. The CDR3 loop is CASSLGPLNEKLFF. CDR3 DNA: TGTGCCAGCAGTTTAGGGCCCCTTAATGAAAAACTGTTTTTT. Using reference TRBV28 and TRBJ1-4 for the parts outside the CDR3, the full variable domain is DVKVTQSSRYLVKRTGEKVFLECVQDMDHENMFWYRQDPGLGLRLIYFSYDVKMKEKGDIPEGYSVSREKKERFSLILESASTNQTSMYLCASSLGPLNEKLFFGSGTQLSVL.

Comments on this clone: The identical CDR3 is also encoded by other nucleotide sequences in the sample. CDR3 loop: CASSVGWTSLNEQFF. In DNA, the CDR3 is TGTGCCAGCAGCGTAGGCTGGACTAGCCTCAATGAGCAGTTCTTC. The V gene is TRBV9, the J gene TRBJ2-1, with 8 bases that match TRBD2. Germline trimming cut 0 bases from V and 6 bases from J; bases unmatched to any gene: 5. Germline CDR1 reads SGDLS; CDR2 reads YYNGEE. The CDR3 covers 15 residues.

This CDR3 reads CASSPGGRGYTF. CDR3 DNA: TGTGCCAGCAGTCCAGGGGGCCGAGGCTACACCTTC. The J gene is TRBJ1-2, the V gene TRBV12-3 or TRBV12-4; the match to TRBD1 covers 8 bases. V was clipped by 5 bases and J by 8 bases; unmatched bases: 4. The length of the CDR3 is 12 residues.

This rearrangement joins TRBV6-5 to TRBJ2-3, with 9 bases that match TRBD2. This CDR3 has 14 residues. Unmatched junction bases numbered 6, after V lost 5 bases and J lost 6 bases. Germline CDR1 and CDR2: MNHEY and SVGAGI. In DNA form, the CDR3 reads TGTGCCAGCAGTCCAACCGGACTAGCGGATACGCAGTATTTT. Encoded protein: CASSPTGLADTQYF.

This clone was seen more than once but under ten times. J is TRBJ1-5 and V is TRBV6-2 or TRBV6-3; a possible D gene is TRBD1 (6 bases). With 5 bases removed from V and 3 bases from J, the gap between germline ends came to 14 bases. The CDR3 covers 15 residues. Germline-derived CDR1 and CDR2 are MNHEY and SVGEGT. The chain's CDR3 is CASSPETGINQPQHF. Written as DNA, the CDR3 is TGTGCCAGCAGTCCCGAAACAGGGATCAATCAGCCCCAGCATTTT.

The chain carries TRBV19 and TRBJ1-5, with a weak D call TRBD1 (6 bases). This CDR3 comprises 14 residues. Germline V gene sequence: CDR1 LNHDA, CDR2 SQIVND (reference sequence). V was shortened by 7 bases and J by 7 bases, with 17 bases between the two germline ends. DNA for the CDR3: TGTGCCAGTACCAATACAGGGCCCAGGCAGCCCCAGCATTTT. Translating gives CASTNTGPRQPQHF.

This clone was seen a few times. V usage is TRBV10-3 and J usage is TRBJ2-1; 9 bases agree with TRBD2. With V trimmed by 8 bases and J by 6 bases, 2 bases remained unmatched. This CDR3 has 12 residues. Germline V gene lookup returns CDR1 ENHRY and CDR2 SYGVKD. CDR3 amino acids: CAIAGGSNEQFF. Here the CDR3 DNA reads TGTGCCATCGCGGGAGGGAGCAATGAGCAGTTCTTC.

This chain uses TRBV11-1 with TRBJ2-7; perhaps TRBD1 as D (5 bases). The CDR3 is 12 residues long. Germline CDR1 SGHAT, CDR2 FQDESV (reference sequence). Trimming shortened V by 5 bases and J by 5 bases, and 10 bases separated the two germline ends. CDR3 residues: CASSLDRDEQYF. CDR3 DNA: TGTGCCAGCAGCCTTGACAGAGACGAGCAGTACTTC.

The chain combines TRBV5-4 with TRBJ2-2; unclear D gene. This CDR3 is built from 14 residues. CDR1 SGHNT and CDR2 YYREEE come from the germline V gene (reference sequence). The ends were cut back, 2 bases at V and 7 bases at J, with 12 bases in the middle. CDR3 in amino acids: CASSFYGYGGELFF. CDR3 sequence (DNA): TGTGCCAGCAGCTTTTACGGGTACGGCGGGGAGCTGTTTTTT.

J is TRBJ2-1 and V is TRBV13; 9 positions agree with TRBD2. Germline assignment: CDR1 PRHDT and CDR2 FYEKMQ (reference sequence). V lost 5 bases, J lost 2 bases, and 10 bases stayed unmatched. The CDR3 length is 17 residues. CDR3 sequence: CASSHLSGRTTYNEQFF. CDR3 nucleotides: TGTGCCAGCAGCCACCTGAGCGGGAGGACGACCTACAATGAGCAGTTCTTC.

The chain couples TRBV19 to TRBJ2-1, with D perhaps matching TRBD1 (6 bases). Deletions cut 2 bases from V and 3 bases from J, with 11 bases between. The CDR3 sequence is 15 residues long. Germline values: CDR1 LNHDA, CDR2 SQIVND (reference sequence). The CDR3 region has the DNA TGTGCCAGTAGTATACAGGGACAAGGCTACAATGAGCAGTTCTTC. It encodes CASSIQGQGYNEQFF.

The chain employs TRBV18 and TRBJ2-7, with 12 nucleotides matching TRBD2. The length of the CDR3 is 20 residues. Losses at the gene ends were 3 bases for V and 1 base for J; bases not matched to a gene: 16. Germline values: CDR1 KGHSH, CDR2 LQKENI. Here the CDR3 DNA reads TGTGCCAGCTCACCGCTCCCAGTCTCTAGCGGGAGGGCCCTTTCCTACGAGCAGTACTTC. It codes for CASSPLPVSSGRALSYEQYF.

This sequence joins TRBV7-2 and TRBJ2-1, with D uncertain. The ends were cut back, 5 bases at V and 7 bases at J, with 15 bases in the middle. Germline CDR1 reads SGHTA; CDR2 reads FQGNSA. The CDR3 covers 14 residues. CDR3 amino acids: CASSREASLNEQFF. CDR3 sequence (DNA): TGTGCCAGCAGCCGTGAGGCCTCCTTAAATGAGCAGTTCTTC.

The chain links TRBV19 to TRBJ2-2; TRBD1 matches at 10 bases. With V trimmed by 5 bases and J by 0 bases, 6 bases remained unmatched. The CDR3 sequence is 17 residues long. Per the germline V gene, CDR1 is LNHDA and CDR2 is SQIVND (reference sequence). The CDR3 protein is CASSRTGGATNTGELFF. The CDR3 nucleotides are TGTGCCAGTAGTCGGACAGGGGGGGCCACGAACACCGGGGAGCTGTTTTTT.